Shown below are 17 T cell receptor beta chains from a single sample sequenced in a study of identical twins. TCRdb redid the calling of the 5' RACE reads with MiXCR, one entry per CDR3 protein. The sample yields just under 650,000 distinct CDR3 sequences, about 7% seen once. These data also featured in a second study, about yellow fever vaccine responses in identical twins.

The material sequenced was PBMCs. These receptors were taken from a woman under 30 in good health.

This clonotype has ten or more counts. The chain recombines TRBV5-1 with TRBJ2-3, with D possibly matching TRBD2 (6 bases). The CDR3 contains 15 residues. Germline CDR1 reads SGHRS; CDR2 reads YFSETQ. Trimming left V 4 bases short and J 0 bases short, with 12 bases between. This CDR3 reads CASSGDFSSTDTQYF. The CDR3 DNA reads TGCGCCAGCAGCGGGGACTTTTCTAGCACAGATACGCAGTATTTT.

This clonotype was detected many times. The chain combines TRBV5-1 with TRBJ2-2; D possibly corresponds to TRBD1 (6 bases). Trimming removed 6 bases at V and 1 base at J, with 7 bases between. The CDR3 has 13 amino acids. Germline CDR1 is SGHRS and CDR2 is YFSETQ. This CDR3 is CASKTGNTGELFF. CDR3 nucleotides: TGCGCCAGCAAGACAGGGAACACCGGGGAGCTGTTTTTT.

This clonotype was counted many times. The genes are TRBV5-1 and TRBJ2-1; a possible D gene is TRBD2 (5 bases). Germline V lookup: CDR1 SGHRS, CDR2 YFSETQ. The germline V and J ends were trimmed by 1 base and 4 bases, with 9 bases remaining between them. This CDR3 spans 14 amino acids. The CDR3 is CASSLNGVYNEQFF. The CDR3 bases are TGCGCCAGCAGCTTGAACGGGGTATACAATGAGCAGTTCTTC.

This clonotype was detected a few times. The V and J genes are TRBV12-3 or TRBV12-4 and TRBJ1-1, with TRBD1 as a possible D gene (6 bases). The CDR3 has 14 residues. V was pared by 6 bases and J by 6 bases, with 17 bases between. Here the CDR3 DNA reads TGTGCCAGCAGAACCCCGGGGGGCTTCGCTGAAGCTTTCTTT. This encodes CASRTPGGFAEAFF.

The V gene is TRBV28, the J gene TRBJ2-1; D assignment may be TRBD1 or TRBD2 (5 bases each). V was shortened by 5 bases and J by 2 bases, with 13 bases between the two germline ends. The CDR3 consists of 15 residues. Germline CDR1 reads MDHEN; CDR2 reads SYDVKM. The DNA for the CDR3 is TGTGCCAGCAGTGCCGAACGGGGCCCCTACAATGAGCAGTTCTTC. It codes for CASSAERGPYNEQFF.

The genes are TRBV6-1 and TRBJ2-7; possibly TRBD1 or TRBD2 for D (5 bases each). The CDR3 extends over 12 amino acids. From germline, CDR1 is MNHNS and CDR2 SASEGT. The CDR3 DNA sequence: TGTGCCAGCAGTGATCCGGTTAACAGGAGGCAGGTC. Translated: CASSDPVNRRQV.

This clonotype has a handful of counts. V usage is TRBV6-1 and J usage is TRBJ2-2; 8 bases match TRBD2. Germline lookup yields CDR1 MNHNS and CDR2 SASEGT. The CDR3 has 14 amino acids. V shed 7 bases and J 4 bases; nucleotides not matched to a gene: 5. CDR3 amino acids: CASIPGGGTGELFF. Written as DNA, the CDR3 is TGTGCCAGCATCCCCGGGGGGGGCACCGGGGAGCTGTTTTTT.

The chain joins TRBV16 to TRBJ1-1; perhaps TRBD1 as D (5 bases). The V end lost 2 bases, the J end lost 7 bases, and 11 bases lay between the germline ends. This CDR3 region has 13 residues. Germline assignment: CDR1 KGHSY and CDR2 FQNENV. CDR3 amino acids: CASSQIQGGEAFF. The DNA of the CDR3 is TGTGCCAGCAGCCAAATCCAGGGTGGTGAAGCTTTCTTT.

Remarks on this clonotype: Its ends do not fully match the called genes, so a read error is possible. DNA for the CDR3: TGTGCCAGCAGCTTGGGTTTGTCCTCTAATTCACCCCTCCACTTT. Translating gives CASSLGLSSNSPLHF. The J gene is TRBJ1-6, the V gene TRBV7-6; D not resolved. Germline V gene sequence: CDR1 SGHVS, CDR2 FNYEAQ. The length of the CDR3 is 15 residues.

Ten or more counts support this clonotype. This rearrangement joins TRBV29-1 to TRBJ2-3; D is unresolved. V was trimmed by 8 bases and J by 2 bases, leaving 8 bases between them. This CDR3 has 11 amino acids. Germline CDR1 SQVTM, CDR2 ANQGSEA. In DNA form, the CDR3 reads TGCAGCACCACAAACACAGATACGCAGTATTTT. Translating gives CSTTNTDTQYF.

CDR3 loop: CSVATGTYTDTQYF. For the CDR3, the DNA is TGCAGCGTGGCGACCGGGACATACACAGATACGCAGTATTTT. The chain uses TRBV29-1 and TRBJ2-3, with D possibly being TRBD1 (6 bases). The CDR3 runs to 14 residues. CDR1 and CDR2 from the germline V gene are SQVTM and ANQGSEA. Trimming cost V 6 bases and J 2 bases, with 15 bases left between them.

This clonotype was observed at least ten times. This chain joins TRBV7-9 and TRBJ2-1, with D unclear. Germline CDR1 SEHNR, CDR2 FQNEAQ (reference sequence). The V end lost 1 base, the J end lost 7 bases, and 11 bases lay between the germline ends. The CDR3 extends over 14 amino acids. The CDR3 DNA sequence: TGTGCCAGCAGCTTAGGGGCTACCGCGAATGAGCAGTTCTTC. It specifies CASSLGATANEQFF.

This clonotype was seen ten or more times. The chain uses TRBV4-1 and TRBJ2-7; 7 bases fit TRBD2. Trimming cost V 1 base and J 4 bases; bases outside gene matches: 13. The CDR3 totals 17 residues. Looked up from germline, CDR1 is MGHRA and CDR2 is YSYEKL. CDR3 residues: CASSQVLIPSGFYEQYF. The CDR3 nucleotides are TGCGCCAGCAGCCAAGTGTTAATCCCTAGCGGATTTTACGAGCAGTACTTC.

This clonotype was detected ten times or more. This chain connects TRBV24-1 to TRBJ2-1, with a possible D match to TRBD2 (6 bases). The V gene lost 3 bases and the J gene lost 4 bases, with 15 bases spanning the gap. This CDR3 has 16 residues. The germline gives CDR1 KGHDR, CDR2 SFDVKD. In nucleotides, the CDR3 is TGTGCCACCAGTGATCGATCGGGAGTATCTTACAATGAGCAGTTCTTC. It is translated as CATSDRSGVSYNEQFF.

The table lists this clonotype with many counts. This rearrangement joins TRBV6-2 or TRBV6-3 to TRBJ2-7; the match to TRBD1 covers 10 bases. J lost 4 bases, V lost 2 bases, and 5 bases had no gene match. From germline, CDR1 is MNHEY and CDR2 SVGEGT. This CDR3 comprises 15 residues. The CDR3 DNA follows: TGTGCCAGCAGTTACGCCGGGACAGGGGTTTACGAGCAGTACGTC. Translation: CASSYAGTGVYEQYV.

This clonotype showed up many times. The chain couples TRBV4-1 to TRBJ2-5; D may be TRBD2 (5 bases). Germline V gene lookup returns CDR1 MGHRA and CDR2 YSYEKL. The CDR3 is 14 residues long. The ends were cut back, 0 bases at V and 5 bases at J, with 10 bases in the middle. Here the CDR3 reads CASSQEDQRETQYF. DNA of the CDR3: TGCGCCAGCAGCCAAGAGGACCAGCGGGAGACCCAGTACTTC.

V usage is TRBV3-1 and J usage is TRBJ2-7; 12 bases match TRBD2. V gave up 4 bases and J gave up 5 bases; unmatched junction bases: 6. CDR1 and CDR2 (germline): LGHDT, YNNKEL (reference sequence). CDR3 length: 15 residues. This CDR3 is CASSPRTSGMNEQYF. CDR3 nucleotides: TGTGCCAGCAGCCCTCGGACTAGCGGGATGAACGAGCAGTACTTC.